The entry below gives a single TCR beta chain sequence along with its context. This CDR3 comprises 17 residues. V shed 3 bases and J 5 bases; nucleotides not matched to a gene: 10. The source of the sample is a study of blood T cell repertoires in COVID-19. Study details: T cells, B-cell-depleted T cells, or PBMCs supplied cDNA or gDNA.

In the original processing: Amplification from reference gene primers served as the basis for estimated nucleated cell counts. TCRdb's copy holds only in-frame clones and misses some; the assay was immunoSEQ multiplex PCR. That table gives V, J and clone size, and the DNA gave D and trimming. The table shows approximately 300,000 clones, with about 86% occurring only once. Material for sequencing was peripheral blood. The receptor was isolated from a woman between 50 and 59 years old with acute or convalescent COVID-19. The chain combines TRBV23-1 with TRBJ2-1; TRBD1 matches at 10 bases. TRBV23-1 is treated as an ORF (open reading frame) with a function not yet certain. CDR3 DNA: TGCGCCAGCAGTCACATCTTCCCGGGACAGGGGCACAATGAGCAGTTCTTC. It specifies CASSHIFPGQGHNEQFF.